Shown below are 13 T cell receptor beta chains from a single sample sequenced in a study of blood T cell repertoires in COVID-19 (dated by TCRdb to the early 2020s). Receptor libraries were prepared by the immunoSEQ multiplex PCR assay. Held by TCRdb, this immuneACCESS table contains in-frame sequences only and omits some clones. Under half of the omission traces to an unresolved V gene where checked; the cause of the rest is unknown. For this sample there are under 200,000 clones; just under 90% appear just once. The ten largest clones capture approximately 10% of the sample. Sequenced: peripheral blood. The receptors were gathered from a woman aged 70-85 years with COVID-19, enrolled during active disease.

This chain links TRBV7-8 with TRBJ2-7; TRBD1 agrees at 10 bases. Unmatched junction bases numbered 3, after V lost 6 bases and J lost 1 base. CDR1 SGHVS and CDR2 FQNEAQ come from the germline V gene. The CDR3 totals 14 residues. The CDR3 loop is CASSRDRGSYEQYF. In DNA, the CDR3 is TGTGCCAGCAGTCGGGACAGGGGTTCCTACGAGCAGTACTTC.

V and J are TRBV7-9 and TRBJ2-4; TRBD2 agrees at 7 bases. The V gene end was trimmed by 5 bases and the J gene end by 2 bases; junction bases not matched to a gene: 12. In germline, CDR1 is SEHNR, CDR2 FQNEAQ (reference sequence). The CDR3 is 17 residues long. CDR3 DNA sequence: TGTGCCAGCAGCAATAGGTTCAGGGAGGGATCCAAAAACATTCAGTACTTC. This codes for CASSNRFREGSKNIQYF.

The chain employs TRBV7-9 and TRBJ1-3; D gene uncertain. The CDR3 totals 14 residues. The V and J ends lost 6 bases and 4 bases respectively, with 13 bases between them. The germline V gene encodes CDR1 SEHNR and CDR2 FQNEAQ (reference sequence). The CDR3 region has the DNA TGTGCCAGCAGTTTGGGCCCTAAAGGAAACACCATATATTTT. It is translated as CASSLGPKGNTIYF.

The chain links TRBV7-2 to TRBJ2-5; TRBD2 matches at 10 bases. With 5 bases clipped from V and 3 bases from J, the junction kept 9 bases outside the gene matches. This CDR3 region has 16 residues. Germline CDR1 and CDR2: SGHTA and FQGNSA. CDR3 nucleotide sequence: TGTGCCAGCAGCACAGCGGGGGGGGGTTACGAAGAGACCCAGTACTTC. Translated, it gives CASSTAGGGYEETQYF.

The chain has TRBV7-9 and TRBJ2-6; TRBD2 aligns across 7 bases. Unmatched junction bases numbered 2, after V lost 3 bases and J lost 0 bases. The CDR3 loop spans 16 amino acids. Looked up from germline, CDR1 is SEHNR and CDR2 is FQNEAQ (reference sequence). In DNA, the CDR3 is TGTGCCAGCAGCTTCCCGGGGGGCTCTGGGGCCAACGTCCTGACTTTC. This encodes CASSFPGGSGANVLTF. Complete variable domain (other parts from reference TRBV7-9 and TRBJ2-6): DTGVSQNPRHKITKRGQNVTFRCDPISEHNRLYWYRQTLGQGPEFLTYFQNEAQLEKSRLLSDRFSAERPKGSFSTLEIQRTEQGDSAMYLCASSFPGGSGANVLTFGAGSRLTVL.

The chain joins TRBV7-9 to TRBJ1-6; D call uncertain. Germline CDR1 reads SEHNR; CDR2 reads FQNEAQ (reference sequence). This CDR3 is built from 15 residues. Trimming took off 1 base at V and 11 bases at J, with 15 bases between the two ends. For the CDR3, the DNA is TGTGCCAGCAGCTTAGGGAGCGGGGTTGCGGCACCCCTCCACTTT. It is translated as CASSLGSGVAAPLHF.

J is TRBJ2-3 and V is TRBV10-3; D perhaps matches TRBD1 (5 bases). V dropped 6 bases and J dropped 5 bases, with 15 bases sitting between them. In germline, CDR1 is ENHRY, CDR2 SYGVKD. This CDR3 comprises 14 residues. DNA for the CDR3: TGTGCCATCAGAGATGGTAGGGGCGGAGATACGCAGTATTTT. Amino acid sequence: CAIRDGRGGDTQYF.

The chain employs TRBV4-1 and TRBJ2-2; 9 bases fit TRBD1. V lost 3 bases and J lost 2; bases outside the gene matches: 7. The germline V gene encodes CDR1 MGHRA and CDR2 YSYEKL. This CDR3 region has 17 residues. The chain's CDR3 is CASSHLGGQGNTGELFF. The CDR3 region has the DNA TGCGCCAGCAGCCATCTAGGGGGACAGGGTAACACCGGGGAGCTGTTTTTT.

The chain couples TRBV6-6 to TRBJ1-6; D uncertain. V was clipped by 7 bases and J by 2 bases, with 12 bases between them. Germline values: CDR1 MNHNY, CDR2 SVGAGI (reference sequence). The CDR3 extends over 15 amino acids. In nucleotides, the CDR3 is TGTGCCAGCACCCCCCCGGGAGCCTATAATTCACCCCTCCACTTT. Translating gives CASTPPGAYNSPLHF.

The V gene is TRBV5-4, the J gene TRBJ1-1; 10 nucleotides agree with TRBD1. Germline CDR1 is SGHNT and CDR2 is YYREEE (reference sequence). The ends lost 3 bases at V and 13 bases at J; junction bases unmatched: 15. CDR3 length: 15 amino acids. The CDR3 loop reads CASSSDGQGGQRGFF. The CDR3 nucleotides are TGTGCCAGCAGCTCAGACGGACAGGGGGGACAAAGGGGTTTCTTT. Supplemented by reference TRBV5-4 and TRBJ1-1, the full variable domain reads ETGVTQSPTHLIKTRGQQVTLRCSSQSGHNTVSWYQQALGQGPQFIFQYYREEENGRGNFPPRFSGLQFPNYSSELNVNALELDDSALYLCASSSDGQGGQRGFFGQGTRLTVV.

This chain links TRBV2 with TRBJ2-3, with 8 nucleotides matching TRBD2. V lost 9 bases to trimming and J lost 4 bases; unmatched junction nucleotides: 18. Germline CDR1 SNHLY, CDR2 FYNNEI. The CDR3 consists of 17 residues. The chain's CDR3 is CARRGNKGLAGSDTQYF. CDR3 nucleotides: TGTGCCAGAAGAGGTAATAAAGGACTAGCAGGGTCAGATACGCAGTATTTT.

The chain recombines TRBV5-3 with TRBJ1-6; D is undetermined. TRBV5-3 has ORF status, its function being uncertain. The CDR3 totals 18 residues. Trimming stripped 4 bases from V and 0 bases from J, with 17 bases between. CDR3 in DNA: TGTGCCAGAAGCCCACGGATGGGCCGTTACTCCTATAATTCACCCCTCCACTTT. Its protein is CARSPRMGRYSYNSPLHF.

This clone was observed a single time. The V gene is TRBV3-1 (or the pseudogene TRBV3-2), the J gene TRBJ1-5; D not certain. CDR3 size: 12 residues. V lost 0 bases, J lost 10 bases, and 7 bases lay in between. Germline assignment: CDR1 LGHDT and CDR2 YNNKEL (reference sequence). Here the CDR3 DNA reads TGTGCCAGCAGCCAAGAGGCCGCCCCCCAGCATTTT. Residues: CASSQEAAPQHF.